Reported below is one TCR beta chain. Its antigen is undetermined. TCRdb's table, derived via immunoSEQ multiplex PCR, lists solely in-frame clones and lacks some. The sample lists hundreds of thousands of clones, roughly 89% seen once, with 2% to 3% in the top ten. The data derive from a study of Ad26.COV2.S vaccination and SARS-CoV-2 variants. Treatment indicated: around 19 received Ad26.COV2.S at low or high dose, single or two shots; several received placebo; per-sample allocation not given. Specimens were obtained on day 63 following the first vaccine or placebo injection. Built on an Ad26 vector, the vaccine expressed Wuhan-strain SARS-CoV-2 spike. Germline loops: CDR1 KGHSH, CDR2 LQKENI. V dropped 4 bases and J dropped 8 bases, with 9 bases sitting between them. The CDR3 sequence is 13 residues long. Findings of the study overall: The analyses of TCR breadth and depth may have understated the size of total T cell responses. Placebo recipients showed lower spike-specific TCR breadth than vaccinees.

The rearrangement uses TRBV18 and TRBJ1-6; D perhaps matches TRBD1 (6 bases). The sample here was peripheral blood, taken in a trial of Ad26.COV2.S vaccine versus placebo. The TCR was taken from a person between 18 and 65 years old who received the Ad26.COV2.S COVID-19 vaccine or a placebo. The CDR3 is CASSQNRDSPLHF. CDR3 coding DNA: TGTGCCAGCTCACAAAACAGGGATTCACCCCTCCACTTT. The whole variable domain, filled in from reference TRBV18 and TRBJ1-6, reads NAGVMQNPRHLVRRRGQEARLRCSPMKGHSHVYWYRQLPEEGLKFMVYLQKENIIDESGMPKERFSAEFPKEGPSILRIQQVVRGDSAAYFCASSQNRDSPLHFGNGTRLTVT.